The next 31 T cell receptor beta chains were all read from a single sample in a study of T-cell reconstitution after alpha-beta-depleted transplantation in children. Preparation of the TCRbeta library used unique molecular identifiers. Each CDR3 protein gets one entry after TCRdb re-called the PCR reads with MiXCR. Altogether hundreds of thousands of distinct CDR3 sequences are present, 11% being singletons, with the ten largest covering roughly a quarter. The sample in question was peripheral blood, obtained 180 days after TCRalphabeta/CD19-depleted stem cell transplant. These receptors all come from a male patient between 2 and 15 years old who had a stem cell transplant for chronic granulomatous disease, so the T cells may come from the graft donor.

This clonotype was recorded many times. The chain recombines TRBV20-1 with TRBJ2-5; 9 nucleotides agree with TRBD2. The CDR3 totals 18 residues. The ends lost 6 bases at V and 1 base at J; junction bases unmatched: 18. The germline gives CDR1 DFQATT, CDR2 SNEGSKA (reference sequence). The DNA of the CDR3 is TGCAGTGCCCTCTCCCTACGCGGGGGGGTAAGTTTCCAAGAGACCCAGTACTTC. Protein: CSALSLRGGVSFQETQYF.

This clonotype was detected ten times or more. CDR3 residues: CASSDPGTGYQETQYF. The CDR3 DNA sequence: TGCGCCAGCAGCGACCCCGGGACAGGGTACCAAGAGACCCAGTACTTC. The V and J genes are TRBV5-1 and TRBJ2-5; TRBD1 matches at 9 bases. CDR1 is SGHRS and CDR2 is YFSETQ in the germline V gene. The CDR3 is made up of 16 amino acids. Germline trimming cut 4 bases from V and 0 bases from J; bases unmatched to any gene: 7.

This clonotype occurred many times. CDR3 sequence (DNA): TGCAGTGCTAGATGGTCGGGGACTAGCACAGATACGCAGTATTTT. Its translation is CSARWSGTSTDTQYF. The V call is TRBV20-1, the J call TRBJ2-3; D possibly corresponds to TRBD2 (6 bases). The CDR3 is 15 residues long. V was cut by 2 bases and J by 0 bases, with 12 bases left in between. Germline V gene sequence: CDR1 DFQATT, CDR2 SNEGSKA (reference sequence).

Worth noting for this clonotype: Possible read error: a much larger clone is one base away. The V and J genes are TRBV20-1 and TRBJ2-7, with 11 bases that match TRBD2. This CDR3 is built from 13 residues. Germline CDR1 and CDR2: DFQATT and SNEGSKA (reference sequence). The CDR3 DNA follows: TGCAGTGCTAATAGCGGGGGGGAGGACGAGCAGCACTTC. Its translation: CSANSGGEDEQHF.

The CDR3 nucleotides are TGTGCCAGCAGCCACCCGGGGACAGCCAACTCCTACGAGCAGTACTTC. It encodes CASSHPGTANSYEQYF. V and J are TRBV14 and TRBJ2-7; 7 positions agree with TRBD1. V was pared by 3 bases and J by 0 bases, with 8 bases of the junction left unmatched. Germline lookup yields CDR1 SGHDN and CDR2 FVKESK. This CDR3 contains 16 residues.

In this sample, this clonotype turned up many times. The CDR3 here is CATSDLQLAGDVQFF. The CDR3 nucleotides are TGTGCCACCAGTGATTTGCAACTAGCGGGAGACGTGCAGTTCTTC. The chain joins TRBV24-1 to TRBJ2-1; 11 bases line up with TRBD2. The CDR3 runs 15 residues. Trimming removed 0 bases from V and 12 bases from J; junction bases left unmatched: 6. Per germline, CDR1 KGHDR and CDR2 SFDVKD.

This clonotype was seen repeatedly, ten times or more. The V call is TRBV6-2 or TRBV6-3, the J call TRBJ2-7, with 10 bases lining up with TRBD2. Trimming took 5 bases from V and 3 from J; bases not matched to a gene: 10. CDR1 is MNHEY and CDR2 is SVGEGT in the germline V gene. There are 16 residues in the CDR3. CDR3 in amino acids: CASSPWTSGGLYEQYF. The CDR3 bases are TGTGCCAGCAGTCCTTGGACTAGCGGAGGACTCTACGAGCAGTACTTC.

This clonotype appeared many times. The chain recombines TRBV5-1 with TRBJ2-7; D tentatively fits TRBD1 or TRBD2 (6 bases each). The CDR3 length is 14 residues. Germline assignment: CDR1 SGHRS and CDR2 YFSETQ. Trimming removed 5 bases at V and 2 bases at J, with 14 bases between. CDR3 region: CASSLPGATYEQYF. For the CDR3, the DNA is TGCGCCAGCAGTCTTCCGGGGGCTACCTACGAGCAGTACTTC.

In its sample, this clonotype was seen many times. The rearrangement joins TRBV5-1 to TRBJ1-2; a possible D gene is TRBD1 (5 bases). The CDR3 extends over 15 amino acids. Between the trimmed V and J ends, which lost 4 bases and 1 base, there was a span of 14 bases. Germline V gene data show CDR1 as SGHRS and CDR2 as YFSETQ. CDR3 region: CASSDPGPSNYGYTF. The DNA for the CDR3 is TGCGCCAGCAGCGACCCGGGACCGAGTAACTATGGCTACACCTTC.

This clonotype was found many times. The chain uses TRBV6-6 and TRBJ2-5, with D uncertain. Germline V gene sequence: CDR1 MNHNY, CDR2 SVGAGI (reference sequence). CDR3 size: 12 residues. V lost 4 bases and J 5 bases, leaving 8 bases between the germline ends. CDR3 in amino acids: CASSSNAETQYF. CDR3 bases: TGTGCCAGCAGTTCAAATGCGGAGACCCAGTACTTC.

The V and J genes are TRBV2 and TRBJ2-1, with TRBD1 identical over 8 bases. Germline CDR1 and CDR2: SNHLY and FYNNEI. The CDR3 loop spans 15 amino acids. Germline trimming cut 5 bases from V and 3 bases from J; bases unmatched to any gene: 6. CDR3 bases: TGTGCCAGCAGTCAAGGACAGGGCCGCTACAATGAGCAGTTCTTC. Its translation: CASSQGQGRYNEQFF.

This clonotype was recorded at least ten times. The V call is TRBV6-5, the J call TRBJ2-1; 9 bases are shared with TRBD2. Germline V lookup: CDR1 MNHEY, CDR2 SVGAGI. With V trimmed by 3 bases and J by 8 bases, 5 bases remained unmatched. The CDR3 is made up of 14 amino acids. The CDR3 is CASSYSGSRYEQFF. The DNA for the CDR3 is TGTGCCAGCAGTTATAGCGGGAGTAGGTATGAGCAGTTCTTC.

The V and J genes are TRBV2 and TRBJ2-7, with a weak D call TRBD2 (6 bases). V was cut by 3 bases and J by 1 base, with 16 bases left in between. CDR3 length: 16 amino acids. Germline V gene lookup returns CDR1 SNHLY and CDR2 FYNNEI. DNA of the CDR3: TGTGCCAGCAGTGACGGCCGGGACTTTCGATCCTACGAGCAGTACTTC. This encodes CASSDGRDFRSYEQYF.

This clonotype was seen many times. This chain uses TRBV7-9 with TRBJ2-2; 7 bases map to TRBD1. Germline trimming cut 5 bases from V and 6 bases from J; bases unmatched to any gene: 12. CDR1 and CDR2 (germline): SEHNR, FQNEAQ (reference sequence). The CDR3 is 16 amino acids. The CDR3 reads CASSPERGRVSGELFF. The CDR3 coding sequence is TGTGCCAGCAGCCCCGAAAGGGGGCGCGTGTCCGGGGAGCTGTTTTTT.

This clonotype showed up many times. The chain combines TRBV7-9 with TRBJ1-1; D unclear. V was trimmed by 5 bases and J by 5 bases, leaving 15 bases between them. The CDR3 sequence is 14 residues long. Germline CDR1 SEHNR, CDR2 FQNEAQ (reference sequence). The CDR3: CASSGRMVSTEAFF. The CDR3 region has the DNA TGTGCCAGCAGCGGCCGGATGGTTTCAACTGAAGCTTTCTTT.

This clonotype was observed at least ten times. The junction departs from the called germline gene at one end, perhaps through a read error. The rearrangement uses TRBV7-2 and TRBJ1-1; D gene uncertain. Germline CDR1 reads SGHTA; CDR2 reads FQGNSA. The CDR3 has 13 amino acids. The CDR3 region is CASSLGVDTEAFF. Written as DNA, the CDR3 is TGCGCCAGCAGCTTGGGAGTGGACACTGAAGCTTTCTTT.

Many counts were recorded for this clonotype. V usage is TRBV28 and J usage is TRBJ2-6; D unresolved. The V end lost 8 bases, the J end lost 0 bases, and 5 bases lay between the germline ends. The germline V gene has CDR1 MDHEN and CDR2 SYDVKM. The CDR3 is 13 amino acids. DNA for the CDR3: TGTGCCAGCGCGTACTCTGGGGCCAACGTCCTGACTTTC. Protein product: CASAYSGANVLTF.

This clonotype was picked up a small number of times. CDR3 sequence (DNA): TGCAGTGCTCGGACAGCCCGGGGGTCCTTAGACGGGGAGCTGTTTTTT. The encoded protein is CSARTARGSLDGELFF. The genes are TRBV20-1 and TRBJ2-2; D might be TRBD1 or TRBD2, each matching 6 bases. The V and J ends lost 5 bases and 7 bases respectively, with 23 bases between them. This CDR3 has 16 amino acids. Germline V gene sequence: CDR1 DFQATT, CDR2 SNEGSKA (reference sequence).

This clonotype was recorded at least ten times. This chain links TRBV4-2 with TRBJ2-7, with 7 positions matching TRBD1. The ends lost 0 bases at V and 6 bases at J; junction bases unmatched: 5. Germline lookup yields CDR1 LGHNA and CDR2 YNFKEQ. The CDR3 spans 14 residues. CDR3: CASSQDRGIIEQYF. CDR3 nucleotides: TGTGCCAGCAGCCAAGACAGGGGGATAATCGAGCAGTACTTC.

This clonotype appeared many times. This chain links TRBV29-1 with TRBJ1-3, with D uncertain. Trimming took 7 bases from V and 4 from J, leaving 11 bases between them. From germline, CDR1 is SQVTM and CDR2 ANQGSEA. The CDR3 has 12 amino acids. For the CDR3, the DNA is TGCAGCGCTACGGACCCGGGAAACACCATATATTTT. Translating it yields CSATDPGNTIYF.

This clonotype has just a few counts. The chain has TRBV6-2 or TRBV6-3 and TRBJ1-5; TRBD1 agrees at 9 bases. The CDR3 sequence is 19 residues long. V lost 4 bases, J lost 1 base, and 14 bases stayed unmatched. Germline V gene data show CDR1 as MNHEY and CDR2 as SVGEGT. CDR3 residues: CASSSPGQGWFGSNQPQHF. CDR3 nucleotide sequence: TGTGCCAGCAGTTCTCCGGGACAGGGATGGTTCGGAAGCAATCAGCCCCAGCATTTT.

At least ten counts were recorded for this clonotype. The chain is built from TRBV12-3 or TRBV12-4 and TRBJ2-3; 7 bases match TRBD1. The CDR3 runs to 18 residues. The ends lost 7 bases at V and 1 base at J; junction bases unmatched: 17. The DNA for the CDR3 is TGTGCCAGCAACTCGGACAGGCCTACCCCCGAACGCACAGATACGCAGTATTTT. Its translation is CASNSDRPTPERTDTQYF.

A note on this clonotype: A much bigger clone sits one base away, suggesting this may be a read error. V is TRBV10-3 and J is TRBJ1-2; tentatively, D is TRBD1 (5 bases). The CDR3 runs to 13 residues. Germline values: CDR1 ENHRY, CDR2 SYGVKD. This CDR3 reads CAISERGSHGDTF. The CDR3 DNA follows: TGTGCCATCAGTGAAAGGGGATCTCATGGCGACACCTTC.

This clonotype was counted at least ten times. CDR3 sequence (DNA): TGTGCCAGCAGAACGGGGAGTCTAGCCATTCAGTACTTC. Residues: CASRTGSLAIQYF. The V gene is TRBV28, the J gene TRBJ2-4; possibly TRBD2 for D (5 bases). This CDR3 region has 13 residues. CDR1 and CDR2 from the germline V gene are MDHEN and SYDVKM. V lost 6 bases and J lost 9, with 15 bases in between.

This clonotype has a single count. A read error may be the cause here, since a much bigger clone is one base away. V and J are TRBV12-3 or TRBV12-4 and TRBJ1-5; D gene ambiguous. CDR3 length: 17 amino acids. Trimming took 5 bases from V and 2 from J, leaving 19 bases between them. CDR3 protein: CASSLWHLRSGNQPQHF. The CDR3 DNA sequence: TGTGCCAGCAGTCTATGGCACCTCCGTTCTGGCAATCAGCCCCAGCATTTT.

This clonotype was seen ten or more times. This chain joins TRBV9 and TRBJ1-5; D ambiguous. Germline V lookup: CDR1 SGDLS, CDR2 YYNGEE. The ends were cut back, 0 bases at V and 4 bases at J, with 8 bases in the middle. The CDR3 consists of 14 residues. The DNA for the CDR3 is TGTGCCAGCAGCGTAGAGGCAGGAAATCAGCCCCAGCATTTT. It encodes CASSVEAGNQPQHF.

The table lists this clonotype with a few counts. V usage is TRBV21-1 and J usage is TRBJ2-7; the table calls TRBD2, which could not be checked here. TRBV21-1 is a pseudogene. The CDR3 extends over 24 amino acids. CDR3 loop: CASSKIPGTGFPTPGLAISYEQYF. The CDR3, as DNA: TGTGCCAGCAGCAAAATCCCTGGGACAGGGTTTCCGACACCGGGACTAGCCATCTCCTACGAGCAGTACTTC.

There are a few counts of this clonotype. The rearrangement links TRBV5-1 to TRBJ2-1; unclear D gene. The CDR3 length is 16 residues. Trimming took off 6 bases at V and 0 bases at J, with 16 bases between the two ends. CDR1 and CDR2 (germline): SGHRS, YFSETQ. Here the CDR3 reads CASTFSGRSSYNEQFF. DNA for the CDR3: TGCGCCAGCACGTTCTCTGGACGTAGCTCCTACAATGAGCAGTTCTTC.

This clonotype has a count of ten or more. The rearrangement joins TRBV7-8 to TRBJ1-5; D is uncertain. The V gene's germline CDR1 is SGHVS and CDR2 FQNEAQ. The CDR3 loop spans 14 amino acids. V was shortened by 2 bases and J by 4 bases, with 9 bases between the two germline ends. The CDR3 coding sequence is TGTGCCAGCAGCTTACAGCGTGGGAATCAGCCCCAGCATTTT. Its translation: CASSLQRGNQPQHF.

Ten or more counts support this clonotype. This sequence joins TRBV29-1 and TRBJ1-5, with D perhaps TRBD1 (5 bases). This CDR3 has 12 amino acids. Trimming stripped 4 bases from V and 6 bases from J, with 10 bases between. Germline lookup yields CDR1 SQVTM and CDR2 ANQGSEA. The CDR3 spells CSVAGLGQPQHF. DNA for the CDR3: TGCAGCGTTGCAGGGCTTGGTCAGCCCCAGCATTTT. The whole variable domain, remainder taken from reference TRBV29-1 and TRBJ1-5, is SAVISQKPSRDICQRGTSLTIQCQVDSQVTMMFWYRQQPGQSLTLIATANQGSEATYESGFVIDKFPISRPNLTFSTLTVSNMSPEDSSIYLCSVAGLGQPQHFGDGTRLSIL.

This clonotype was seen at least ten times. The chain has TRBV4-2 and TRBJ2-5; TRBD1 might be the D (5 bases). This CDR3 has 14 amino acids. Germline CDR1 and CDR2: LGHNA and YNFKEQ. V lost 4 bases and J lost 4, with 13 bases in between. CDR3 sequence reads: CASSREVGLETQYF. The CDR3, as DNA: TGTGCCAGCAGCCGAGAGGTGGGGCTAGAGACCCAGTACTTC.